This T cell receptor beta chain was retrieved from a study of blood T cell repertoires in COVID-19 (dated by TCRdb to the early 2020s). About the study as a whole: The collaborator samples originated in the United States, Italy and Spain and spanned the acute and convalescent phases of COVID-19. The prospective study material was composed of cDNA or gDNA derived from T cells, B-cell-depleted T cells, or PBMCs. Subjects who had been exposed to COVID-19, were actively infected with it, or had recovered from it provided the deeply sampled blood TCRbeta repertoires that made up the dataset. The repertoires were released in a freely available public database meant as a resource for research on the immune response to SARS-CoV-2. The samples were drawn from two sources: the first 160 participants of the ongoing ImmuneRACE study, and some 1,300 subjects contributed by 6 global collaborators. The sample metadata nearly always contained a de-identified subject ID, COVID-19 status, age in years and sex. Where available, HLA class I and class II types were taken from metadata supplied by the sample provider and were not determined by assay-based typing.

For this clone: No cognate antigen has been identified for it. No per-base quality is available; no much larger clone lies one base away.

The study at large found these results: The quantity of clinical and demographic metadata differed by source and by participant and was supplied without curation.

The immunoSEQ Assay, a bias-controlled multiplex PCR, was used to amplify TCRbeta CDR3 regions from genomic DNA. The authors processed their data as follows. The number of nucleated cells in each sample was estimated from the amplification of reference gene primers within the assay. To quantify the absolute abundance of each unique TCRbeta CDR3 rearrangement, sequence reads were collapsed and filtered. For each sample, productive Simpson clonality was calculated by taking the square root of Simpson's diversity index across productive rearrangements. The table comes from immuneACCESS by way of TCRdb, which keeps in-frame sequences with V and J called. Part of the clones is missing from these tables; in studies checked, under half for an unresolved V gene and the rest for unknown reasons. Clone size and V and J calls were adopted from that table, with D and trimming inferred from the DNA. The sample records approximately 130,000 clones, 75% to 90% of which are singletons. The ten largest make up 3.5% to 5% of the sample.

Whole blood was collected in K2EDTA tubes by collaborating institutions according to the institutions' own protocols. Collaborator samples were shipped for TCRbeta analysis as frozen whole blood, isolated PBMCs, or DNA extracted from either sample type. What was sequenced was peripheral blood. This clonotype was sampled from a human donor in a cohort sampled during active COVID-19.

The bases read TGTGCCAGCAGCCAAGATCCCGGGGTCCCTGGGCAGTTCTTC. Its amino acids are CASSQDPGVPGQFF. Here the chain combines TRBV14 and TRBJ2-1, with TRBD2 tentatively as D gene (5 bases match). Trimming removed 0 bases from V and 12 bases from J, leaving 15 bases between the germline ends. Via the germline V gene, CDR1 is SGHDN and CDR2 FVKESK. The CDR3 contains 14 residues, cysteine and phenylalanine counted. Only CDR3 DNA remains: 42 bases, in frame from the first base.